The present T cell receptor beta chain was sequenced within a study of immune cell composition in non-small cell lung cancer. For the study at large: Histologic subtype was mainly adenocarcinoma or squamous cell carcinoma. General study results and limits: Lung adenocarcinomas had lower top 10 clone scores and clonality than squamous tumours. Squamous carcinomas (roughly 80%) more often had tumour-associated clones >0.5% than adenocarcinomas (33%).

A remark on this clone: Its antigen remains unknown.

Some clones are missing from TCRdb's copy, which holds only in-frame ones; the method was immunoSEQ multiplex PCR. The sample has roughly 14,000 clones, around 69% seen once. The CDR3 has 16 amino acids. Germline CDR1 and CDR2: LNHDA and SQIVND (reference sequence). Trimming removed 1 base from V and 8 bases from J; junction bases left unmatched: 6. The source of this sequence is a human donor with non-small cell lung cancer. Specimen: lung tumor tissue. The rearrangement uses TRBV19 and TRBJ2-1, with TRBD2 identical over 12 bases. CDR3 protein: CASSIGTTSGGDEQFF. The DNA of the CDR3 is TGTGCCAGTAGTATAGGGACGACTAGCGGGGGCGATGAGCAGTTCTTC.